This T cell receptor beta chain was captured in a study of blood T cells in healthy people across ages. Study results and limitations: Across the age range, TCR beta diversity per million T cells fell in a roughly linear way.

The use of a sample-barcoded 5' primer and a J-beta primer mix characterized a second PCR of roughly 7 to 11 cycles. TCRdb processed the 5' RACE reads anew with MiXCR; each CDR3 protein has one entry. This sample has around 2 million distinct CDR3 sequences, with more than 35% found just once. This clonotype was detected many times. Its antigen is unidentified. There were healthy Caucasian individuals from Russia, aged roughly 6 to 95, serving as donors. The clonotype comes from a human donor in good health. The sample taken for sequencing was blood.

CDR3 region: CASSPRQGITDTQYF. CDR3 in DNA: TGTGCCAGCAGTCCCCGACAGGGGATAACAGATACGCAGTATTTT. V gene TRBV6-5 combines with J gene TRBJ2-3, with TRBD1 matching 8 bases. The CDR3 loop spans 15 amino acids. Germline V gives CDR1 MNHEY, CDR2 SVGAGI. The junction had 7 bases not matched to a gene; V was cut back by 5 bases and J by 3 bases.